This T cell receptor beta chain is drawn from a study of T cells in localized non-small cell lung cancer. In the case of this clone: The antigen is unknown.

General study points: A single tumor region was sequenced, leaving heterogeneity possible. Clonality peaked in uninvolved adjacent lung rather than tumor.

V was cut by 4 bases and J by 3 bases, with 17 bases left in between. This CDR3 spans 16 amino acids. CDR1 is LNHNV and CDR2 is YYDKDF in the germline V gene (reference sequence). The table came from immunoSEQ multiplex PCR; TCRdb's copy has only in-frame clones and leaves some out. The sample includes about 53,000 clones, over 80% of them seen just once. The receptor was derived from a man between 40 and 70 years old with stage III lung adenocarcinoma. This chain joins TRBV15 and TRBJ2-3; tentatively, D is TRBD1 (5 bases). Sequenced material: peripheral blood mononuclear cells, taken before any cancer treatment. This CDR3 reads CATSISGREGTDTQYF. Here the CDR3 DNA reads TGTGCCACCAGCATTTCGGGCAGGGAAGGAACAGATACGCAGTATTTT.